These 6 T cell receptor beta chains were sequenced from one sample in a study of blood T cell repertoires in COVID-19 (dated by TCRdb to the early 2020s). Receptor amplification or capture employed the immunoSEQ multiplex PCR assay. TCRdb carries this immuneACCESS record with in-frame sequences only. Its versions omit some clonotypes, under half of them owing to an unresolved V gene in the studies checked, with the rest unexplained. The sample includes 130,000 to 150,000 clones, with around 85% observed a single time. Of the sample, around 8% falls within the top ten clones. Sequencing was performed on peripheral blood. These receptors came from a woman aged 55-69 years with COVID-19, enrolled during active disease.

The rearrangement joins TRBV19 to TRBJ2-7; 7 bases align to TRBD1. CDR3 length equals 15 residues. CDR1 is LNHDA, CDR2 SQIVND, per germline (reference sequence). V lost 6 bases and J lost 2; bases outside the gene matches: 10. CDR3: CASSTRTGAAYEQYF. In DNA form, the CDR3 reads TGTGCCAGTAGCACAAGGACAGGAGCGGCCTACGAGCAGTACTTC.

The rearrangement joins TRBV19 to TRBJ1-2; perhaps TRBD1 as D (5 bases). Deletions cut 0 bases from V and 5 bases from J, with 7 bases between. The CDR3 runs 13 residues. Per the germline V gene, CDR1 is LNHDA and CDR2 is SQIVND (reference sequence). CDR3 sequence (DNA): TGTGCCAGTAGTATAGAGGCAGGGTATGGCTACACCTTC. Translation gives CASSIEAGYGYTF.

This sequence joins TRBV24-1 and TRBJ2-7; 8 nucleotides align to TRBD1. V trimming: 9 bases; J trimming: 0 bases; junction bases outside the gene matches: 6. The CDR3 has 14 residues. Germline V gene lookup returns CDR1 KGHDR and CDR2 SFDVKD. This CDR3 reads CATAQGANSYEQYF. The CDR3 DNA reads TGTGCCACCGCGCAGGGGGCGAACTCCTACGAGCAGTACTTC.

CDR3: CASSQVLICGVNTEAFF. The CDR3 coding sequence is TGTGCCAGCAGCCAAGTCCTTATCTGCGGGGTGAACACTGAAGCTTTCTTT. V is TRBV3-1 (or the pseudogene TRBV3-2) and J is TRBJ1-1; D uncertain. V was trimmed by 1 base and J by 0 bases, leaving 15 bases between them. Germline CDR1 is LGHDT and CDR2 is YNNKEL (reference sequence). CDR3 length: 17 residues.

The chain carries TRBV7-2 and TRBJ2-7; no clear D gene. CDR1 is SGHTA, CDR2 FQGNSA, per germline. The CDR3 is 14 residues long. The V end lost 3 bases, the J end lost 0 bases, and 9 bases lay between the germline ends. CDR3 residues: CASSFAGPSYEQYF. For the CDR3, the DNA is TGTGCCAGCAGCTTTGCAGGTCCCTCCTACGAGCAGTACTTC.

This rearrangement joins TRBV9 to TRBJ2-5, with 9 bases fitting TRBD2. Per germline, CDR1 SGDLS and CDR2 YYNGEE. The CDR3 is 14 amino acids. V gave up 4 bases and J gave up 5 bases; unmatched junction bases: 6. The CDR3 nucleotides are TGTGCCAGCAGCTCGCGGGGGGGCGTGGAGACCCAGTACTTC. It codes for CASSSRGGVETQYF.